This TCR beta chain was sequenced during a study of T cells after yellow fever vaccination. Study-level findings and limits: By day 5 rather than day 15, the secondary response had peaked, though it was weaker.

MiXCR, run by TCRdb on the 5' RACE reads, gives a single entry per CDR3 protein. The data contain roughly 240,000 distinct CDR3 sequences, roughly 6.3% of them singletons. Trimming took 2 bases from V and 0 from J, leaving 16 bases between them. CDR3 length: 17 amino acids. The V gene's germline CDR1 is SGHDT and CDR2 YYEEEE. With regard to this clonotype: Its antigen is unknown.

The material sequenced was CD4+ T cells sorted from PBMCs, taken on the day of the yellow fever booster vaccination. The clonotype comes from a young man who received the YFV17D yellow fever vaccine. V is TRBV5-6 and J is TRBJ2-3; a weak D match, TRBD2 (6 bases). In DNA, the CDR3 is TGTGCCAGCAGCTTCCCTACTAGCAGCACTAGCACAGATACGCAGTATTTT. Its protein product is CASSFPTSSTSTDTQYF.